A single sample is the source of the 6 T cell receptor beta chains below, sequenced in a study of T cell responses to AZD1222 COVID-19 vaccine. Assay used: immunoSEQ multiplex PCR; TCRdb lists only in-frame clones, some missing. The table includes more than 150,000 clones, about 90% detected once. The specimen comprised peripheral blood, sampled 28 days after the second AZD1222 dose. The receptors stem from an adult who received the AZD1222 COVID-19 vaccine.

Only one count was recorded for this clone. This sequence joins TRBV5-1 and TRBJ2-7; 9 bases are a match to TRBD2. The CDR3 contains 15 residues. Germline V gene data show CDR1 as SGHRS and CDR2 as YFSETQ. The V and J ends lost 6 bases and 6 bases, in that order; junction bases with no gene match: 13. CDR3 amino acids: CASTLISGGSGEQYF. CDR3 bases: TGCGCCAGCACTCTGATAAGCGGGGGGAGTGGCGAGCAGTACTTC.

The rearrangement joins TRBV5-1 to TRBJ2-1, with a weak D call TRBD1 (5 bases). V lost 2 bases to trimming and J lost 7 bases, with 7 bases between them. The CDR3 consists of 12 residues. Per germline, CDR1 SGHRS and CDR2 YFSETQ. This CDR3 is CASSLPGNEQFF. The DNA of the CDR3 is TGCGCCAGCAGCTTACCAGGGAATGAGCAGTTCTTC.

This clone was counted once. The chain has TRBV7-6 and TRBJ2-5; no firm D call. Per germline, CDR1 SGHVS and CDR2 FNYEAQ. V dropped 4 bases and J dropped 5 bases, with 8 bases sitting between them. This CDR3 comprises 12 residues. The CDR3 loop reads CASSSALETQYF. As DNA, the CDR3 is TGTGCCAGCAGCTCTGCCTTGGAGACCCAGTACTTC.

This clone was observed a single time. The chain joins TRBV18 to TRBJ2-1, with a tentative D call TRBD2 (6 bases). Germline V lookup: CDR1 KGHSH, CDR2 LQKENI. V dropped 3 bases and J dropped 3 bases, with 12 bases sitting between them. The CDR3 covers 15 residues. CDR3 nucleotides: TGTGCCAGCTCACCTACCCAGGGAGGCTACAATGAGCAGTTCTTC. This codes for CASSPTQGGYNEQFF.

The V call is TRBV6-5, the J call TRBJ1-2, with D possibly being TRBD1 (5 bases). V lost 6 bases and J lost 4, with 12 bases in between. The CDR3 is 13 residues long. Germline assignment: CDR1 MNHEY and CDR2 SVGAGI. CDR3 loop: CASRTRAGYGYTF. The CDR3, as DNA: TGTGCCAGCAGAACCAGGGCAGGCTATGGCTACACCTTC.

The rearrangement uses TRBV27 and TRBJ2-3; D remains ambiguous. Germline CDR1 is MNHEY and CDR2 is SMNVEV (reference sequence). There are 14 residues in the CDR3. Trimming removed 6 bases at V and 6 bases at J, with 16 bases between. CDR3 in DNA: TGTGCCAGCAGACCTCGGGCCCGGCTGGATACGCAGTATTTT. Translating it yields CASRPRARLDTQYF.